Only one count was recorded for the clone carrying this T cell receptor beta chain. A mixed TRB-A/B primer pool amplified rearranged TRB by multiplex touch-down PCR. TCRdb redid the calling of the multiplex PCR reads with MiXCR, one entry per CDR3 protein. The table includes 5,800 or so distinct CDR3 sequences, roughly a quarter detected once. Amplification of TCR beta used genomic DNA extracted from peripheral blood. The entry originates in a study of T cell repertoires in aging, cancer and after chemotherapy. This receptor was identified in a human donor in good health. Sequencing input: blood.

The CDR3 region has the DNA TGTGCCAGCATGCAGGGGACAGGGCTAAAGAATGAGCAGTTCTTC. Translation: CASMQGTGLKNEQFF. The rearrangement links TRBV7-3 to TRBJ2-1, with 9 bases fitting TRBD1. Germline V gives CDR1 SGHTA, CDR2 FQGTGA. The CDR3 totals 15 residues. Trimming removed 7 bases from V and 7 bases from J; junction bases left unmatched: 11.